These 17 T cell receptor beta chains share one sample of origin, sequenced in a study of blood T cell repertoires in COVID-19. Some clones are missing from TCRdb's copy, which holds only in-frame ones; the method was immunoSEQ multiplex PCR. This sample carries approximately 170,000 clones, about 80% of them seen once, and the ten largest clones take approximately 2%. The sequenced sample consisted of peripheral blood. The receptor set was obtained from an elderly woman with acute or convalescent COVID-19.

This chain links TRBV3-1 (or the pseudogene TRBV3-2) with TRBJ2-4; 7 bases map to TRBD1. Trimming took 3 bases from V and 7 from J; bases not matched to a gene: 6. The CDR3 covers 14 residues. Germline-derived CDR1 and CDR2 are LGHDT and YNNKEL (reference sequence). The DNA for the CDR3 is TGTGCCAGCAGCCAGACAGGGAAGTCGAACATTCAGTACTTC. It encodes CASSQTGKSNIQYF.

This chain uses TRBV4-3 with TRBJ1-2, with TRBD1 identical over 10 bases. The CDR3 is 18 amino acids. CDR1 is LGHNA, CDR2 YSLEER, per germline. After removal of 0 bases from V and 4 bases from J, the junction contained 11 bases not matched to a gene. The DNA of the CDR3 is TGCGCCAGCAGCCAAGACGTGAGACAGGGGGCGCGGGGCTATGGCTACACCTTC. Amino acids: CASSQDVRQGARGYGYTF.

The V call is TRBV9, the J call TRBJ2-1; the match to TRBD2 covers 9 bases. The CDR3 covers 15 residues. The V gene's germline CDR1 is SGDLS and CDR2 YYNGEE. With V trimmed by 3 bases and J by 4 bases, 5 bases remained unmatched. The CDR3 loop is CASSDGTSRYNEQFF. CDR3 DNA sequence: TGTGCCAGCAGCGACGGGACTAGCAGGTACAATGAGCAGTTCTTC.

Here the CDR3 DNA reads TGTGCCAGCACCCCAGGGGGGCAGCTGGAGGTGAAAGCTTTCTTT. It encodes CASTPGGQLEVKAFF. The V and J genes are TRBV7-2 and TRBJ1-1; TRBD1 matches 7 bases. Germline V lookup: CDR1 SGHTA, CDR2 FQGNSA. This CDR3 has 15 residues. The V and J ends lost 7 bases and 9 bases, in that order; junction bases with no gene match: 17.

CDR3 nucleotides: TGTGCCAGCAGCCCAGAGACAGGGTACACTGAAGCTTTCTTT. Its translation: CASSPETGYTEAFF. The chain combines TRBV9 with TRBJ1-1; 7 bases agree with TRBD1. V gave up 4 bases and J gave up 3 bases; unmatched junction bases: 6. The germline V gene has CDR1 SGDLS and CDR2 YYNGEE. The CDR3 extends over 14 amino acids.

The CDR3 here is CASSRGGAETQYF. The DNA of the CDR3 is TGTGCCAGCAGCCGTGGGGGGGCGGAGACCCAGTACTTC. The rearrangement links TRBV6-6 to TRBJ2-5; possible D gene TRBD2, 7 bases. The V end was cut by 6 bases, the J end by 5 bases, with 13 bases between. Per the germline V gene, CDR1 is MNHNY and CDR2 is SVGAGI (reference sequence). This CDR3 contains 13 residues.

Worth noting for this clone: Other nucleotide sequences from this sample produce the same CDR3. The chain combines TRBV9 with TRBJ2-5; 9 bases are a match to TRBD2. J gave up 5 bases and V 3 bases, and 2 bases lay outside the gene matches. The CDR3 totals 13 residues. Germline V gives CDR1 SGDLS, CDR2 YYNGEE. CDR3 region: CASSGLAGETQYF. DNA of the CDR3: TGTGCCAGCAGCGGGCTAGCGGGGGAGACCCAGTACTTC.

This clone appeared a single time. The V and J genes are TRBV5-1 and TRBJ2-2; possible D gene TRBD1, 5 bases. The CDR3 totals 15 residues. V gave up 0 bases and J gave up 3 bases, with 9 bases separating them. Germline V gives CDR1 SGHRS, CDR2 YFSETQ. CDR3 residues: CASSLGGAYTGELFF. The CDR3 region has the DNA TGCGCCAGCAGCTTGGGTGGGGCCTACACCGGGGAGCTGTTTTTT. Full variable domain (outside the CDR3, taken from reference TRBV5-1 and TRBJ2-2): KAGVTQTPRYLIKTRGQQVTLSCSPISGHRSVSWYQQTPGQGLQFLFEYFSETQRNKGNFPGRFSGRQFSNSRSEMNVSTLELGDSALYLCASSLGGAYTGELFFGEGSRLTVL.

The CDR3 reads CASSQGQERGEAFF. As DNA, the CDR3 is TGTGCCAGCAGCCAGGGACAGGAGAGGGGTGAAGCTTTCTTT. The rearrangement joins TRBV9 to TRBJ1-1; 8 bases align to TRBD1. Germline V CDR1 and CDR2: SGDLS, YYNGEE. V lost 4 bases to trimming and J lost 7 bases; unmatched junction nucleotides: 9. CDR3 length: 14 amino acids. Full variable domain (missing parts from reference TRBV9 and TRBJ1-1): DSGVTQTPKHLITATGQRVTLRCSPRSGDLSVYWYQQSLDQGLQFLIQYYNGEERAKGNILERFSAQQFPDLHSELNLSSLELGDSALYFCASSQGQERGEAFFGQGTRLTVV.

The V and J genes are TRBV29-1 and TRBJ1-4; no reliable D call. The CDR3 length is 12 residues. CDR1 is SQVTM and CDR2 is ANQGSEA in the germline V gene. With 4 bases removed from V and 6 bases from J, the gap between germline ends came to 9 bases. The CDR3 here is CSVVSVDEKLFF. DNA for the CDR3: TGCAGCGTTGTTTCGGTAGATGAAAAACTGTTTTTT.

J is TRBJ2-7 and V is TRBV5-1; TRBD2 matches at 7 bases. Germline V gene lookup returns CDR1 SGHRS and CDR2 YFSETQ. V shed 1 base, J shed 2 bases, and the junction held 6 bases outside the gene matches. The CDR3 length is 15 residues. CDR3 region: CASSLMGGSTYEQYF. As DNA, the CDR3 is TGCGCCAGCAGCTTGATGGGGGGGTCGACCTACGAGCAGTACTTC.

The chain is built from TRBV27 and TRBJ1-2, with TRBD1 matching over 10 bases. With V trimmed by 5 bases and J by 5 bases, 8 bases remained unmatched. The CDR3 spans 15 residues. Germline assignment: CDR1 MNHEY and CDR2 SMNVEV (reference sequence). The CDR3 sequence: CASSQTGGLGYGYTF. CDR3 nucleotide sequence: TGTGCCAGCAGTCAGACAGGGGGCCTTGGGTATGGCTACACCTTC.

This clone was counted a single time. The chain links TRBV28 to TRBJ2-7; 7 bases agree with TRBD1. This CDR3 is built from 14 residues. Germline lookup yields CDR1 MDHEN and CDR2 SYDVKM. V trimming: 7 bases; J trimming: 4 bases; junction bases outside the gene matches: 10. The CDR3 bases are TGTGCCAGCATCTTACGACAGGGATCTTACGAGCAGTACTTC. Protein product: CASILRQGSYEQYF.

This chain links TRBV6-6 with TRBJ1-1; 7 nucleotides line up with TRBD1. V gave up 4 bases and J gave up 3 bases; unmatched junction bases: 5. CDR1 is MNHNY and CDR2 is SVGAGI in the germline V gene (reference sequence). CDR3 length: 14 residues. The DNA for the CDR3 is TGTGCCAGCAGTTCCGCGGGACAGCACACTGAAGCTTTCTTT. Its protein is CASSSAGQHTEAFF.

J is TRBJ2-7 and V is TRBV6-1; possibly TRBD1 for D (5 bases). Germline CDR1 is MNHNS and CDR2 is SASEGT. The V end lost 3 bases, the J end lost 6 bases, and 18 bases lay between the germline ends. CDR3 size: 15 residues. The chain's CDR3 is CASSDPRALGLEQYF. CDR3 coding DNA: TGTGCCAGCAGTGATCCCCGGGCCTTGGGGCTCGAGCAGTACTTC.

This rearrangement joins TRBV18 to TRBJ2-2; 7 bases line up with TRBD1. Germline CDR1 and CDR2: KGHSH and LQKENI. There are 13 residues in the CDR3. The V segment lost 3 bases and the J segment 8 bases; nucleotides outside the gene matches: 3. CDR3 amino acids: CASSPGQAGELFF. The DNA for the CDR3 is TGTGCCAGCTCACCCGGACAGGCAGGGGAGCTGTTTTTT.

The rearrangement links TRBV5-1 to TRBJ1-1; tentative D call: TRBD1 (5 bases). The length of the CDR3 is 12 residues. Germline V lookup: CDR1 SGHRS, CDR2 YFSETQ. V dropped 4 bases and J dropped 7 bases, with 11 bases sitting between them. The CDR3 loop reads CASSQNRIEAFF. CDR3 in DNA: TGCGCCAGCAGCCAGAACAGGATTGAAGCTTTCTTT.